One and the same sample provided the 29 T cell receptor beta chains below, sequenced in a study of graft-versus-host responses after intestinal transplantation. Their cognate antigens are unknown. Libraries were prepared by immunoSEQ multiplex PCR; TCRdb keeps only in-frame clonotypes and omits some of them. Among approximately 77,000 clones listed, around nine tenths were seen once. Sequences were derived from unstimulated CD4+ T cells sorted from spleen or lymph node cells, sampled before intestinal transplant. These receptors all stem from a human donor who received an intestinal transplant.

The chain joins TRBV19 to TRBJ2-2, with TRBD1 matching over 9 bases. J lost 6 bases, V lost 1 base, and 3 bases had no gene match. The CDR3 spans 15 residues. The germline V gene encodes CDR1 LNHDA and CDR2 SQIVND (reference sequence). For the CDR3, the DNA is TGTGCCAGTAGTATAGTGACAGGGGGTTCCGGGGAGCTGTTTTTT. Translation: CASSIVTGGSGELFF.

This chain links TRBV19 with TRBJ1-5, with 10 bases lining up with TRBD1. V lost 6 bases and J lost 9; bases outside the gene matches: 5. The germline V gene encodes CDR1 LNHDA and CDR2 SQIVND (reference sequence). This CDR3 contains 13 residues. CDR3 protein: CASSGGQGRPQHF. The DNA for the CDR3 is TGTGCCAGTAGCGGGGGACAGGGGAGGCCCCAGCATTTT.

CDR3 sequence: CASSRGQVYNEQFF. CDR3 bases: TGCGCCAGCAGTAGGGGACAGGTATACAATGAGCAGTTCTTC. The V and J genes are TRBV10-2 and TRBJ2-1; TRBD1 aligns across 8 bases. Germline V gene lookup returns CDR1 WSHSY and CDR2 SAAADI. This CDR3 has 14 amino acids. With V trimmed by 5 bases and J by 4 bases, 4 bases remained unmatched.

This clone was observed once. The V call is TRBV5-8, the J call TRBJ2-1, with TRBD1 identical over 9 bases. This CDR3 contains 15 residues. The germline V gene has CDR1 SGHTS and CDR2 YDEGEE. V shed 0 bases and J 4 bases; nucleotides not matched to a gene: 2. In DNA, the CDR3 is TGTGCCAGCAGCTTGGGAGGACAGGGGTACAATGAGCAGTTCTTC. Translating gives CASSLGGQGYNEQFF.

This rearrangement joins TRBV30 to TRBJ1-1; 7 bases line up with TRBD1. Germline V gene data show CDR1 as GTSNPN and CDR2 as SVGIG (reference sequence). The CDR3 extends over 16 amino acids. The V and J ends lost 0 bases and 4 bases, in that order; junction bases with no gene match: 11. The CDR3 DNA sequence: TGTGCCTGGAGTGTAGGGAGAGGGGGCGCATCCACTGAAGCTTTCTTT. Protein sequence: CAWSVGRGGASTEAFF.

The gene calls are TRBV28 and TRBJ2-1, with 13 positions matching TRBD2. This CDR3 contains 15 residues. Germline loops: CDR1 MDHEN, CDR2 SYDVKM. The ends lost 4 bases at V and 7 bases at J; junction bases unmatched: 4. The CDR3 is CASSSWTSGRNEQFF. In DNA form, the CDR3 reads TGTGCCAGCAGTTCATGGACTAGCGGGAGAAATGAGCAGTTCTTC.

This chain links TRBV28 with TRBJ1-4, with TRBD1 matching 8 bases. The germline CDR1 and CDR2 sequences are MDHEN and SYDVKM. The CDR3 totals 21 residues. After removal of 3 bases from V and 4 bases from J, the junction contained 22 bases not matched to a gene. The CDR3 reads CASSFPPYFPGQAPRNEKLFF. The CDR3 nucleotides are TGTGCCAGCAGTTTTCCCCCCTACTTCCCGGGACAGGCTCCCCGTAATGAAAAACTGTTTTTT. Full variable domain (outside the CDR3, taken from reference TRBV28 and TRBJ1-4): DVKVTQSSRYLVKRTGEKVFLECVQDMDHENMFWYRQDPGLGLRLIYFSYDVKMKEKGDIPEGYSVSREKKERFSLILESASTNQTSMYLCASSFPPYFPGQAPRNEKLFFGSGTQLSVL.

The V gene is TRBV6-1, the J gene TRBJ1-2, with D possibly matching TRBD1 (5 bases). V lost 11 bases to trimming and J lost 8 bases, with 18 bases between them. CDR3 length: 12 residues. Germline V CDR1 and CDR2: MNHNS, SASEGT. The CDR3 DNA reads as TGTGCCGCGCTTGCGGGGGTGGCAGGCTACACCTTC. It is translated as CAALAGVAGYTF.

The chain uses TRBV27 and TRBJ1-5; D gene unclear. This CDR3 region has 13 residues. V lost 3 bases and J lost 0, with 3 bases in between. CDR1 MNHEY and CDR2 SMNVEV come from the germline V gene (reference sequence). The DNA for the CDR3 is TGTGCCAGCAGTTTTAATAGCAATCAGCCCCAGCATTTT. Translating it yields CASSFNSNQPQHF.

The chain carries TRBV5-6 and TRBJ2-5; 9 nucleotides line up with TRBD1. V was pared by 1 base and J by 5 bases, with 9 bases of the junction left unmatched. Per germline, CDR1 SGHDT and CDR2 YYEEEE. The CDR3 contains 16 residues. This CDR3 is CASSLLGGDREETQYF. For the CDR3, the DNA is TGTGCCAGCAGCTTGTTAGGAGGGGACAGGGAGGAGACCCAGTACTTC.

The CDR3 nucleotides are TGTGCCAGCAGGCCGACAGGGCCCGAGCAGTACTTC. Translation gives CASRPTGPEQYF. The rearrangement uses TRBV6-1 and TRBJ2-7; 7 positions match TRBD1. Germline V gene data show CDR1 as MNHNS and CDR2 as SASEGT. The V segment lost 6 bases and the J segment 6 bases; nucleotides outside the gene matches: 5. CDR3 length: 12 amino acids.

The rearrangement uses TRBV5-1 and TRBJ2-5; D is ambiguous. Germline values: CDR1 SGHRS, CDR2 YFSETQ. V lost 5 bases to trimming and J lost 2 bases, with 10 bases between them. The CDR3 is 13 residues long. The CDR3 region has the DNA TGCGCCAGCAGGCTCTACCTGCAAGAGACCCAGTACTTC. Protein: CASRLYLQETQYF.

The V and J genes are TRBV30 and TRBJ2-3; tentative D call: TRBD1 (5 bases). The CDR3 spans 13 residues. CDR1 is GTSNPN, CDR2 SVGIG, per germline (reference sequence). V lost 8 bases and J lost 0, with 12 bases in between. This CDR3 is CARDQGSTDTQYF. Written as DNA, the CDR3 is TGTGCCCGCGATCAGGGAAGCACAGATACGCAGTATTTT.

The rearrangement links TRBV5-1 to TRBJ1-1, with TRBD1 matching 7 bases. Germline trimming cut 4 bases from V and 4 bases from J; bases unmatched to any gene: 1. The CDR3 consists of 12 residues. Germline CDR1 and CDR2: SGHRS and YFSETQ. The DNA for the CDR3 is TGCGCCAGCAGCCCAGGGGGCACTGAAGCTTTCTTT. Translated, it gives CASSPGGTEAFF.

CDR3 nucleotide sequence: TGTGCCAGCAGTTCAGGGGTTGTCAGGACAGATACGCAGTATTTT. It yields the protein CASSSGVVRTDTQYF. The rearrangement links TRBV6-4 to TRBJ2-3, with D possibly matching TRBD1 (6 bases). Germline V gives CDR1 MRHNA, CDR2 SNTAGT. The V end lost 5 bases, the J end lost 3 bases, and 15 bases lay between the germline ends. This CDR3 spans 15 amino acids.

J is TRBJ2-1 and V is TRBV7-6; TRBD1 might be the D (5 bases). The germline CDR1 and CDR2 sequences are SGHVS and FNYEAQ. V lost 1 base and J 15 bases, leaving 19 bases between the germline ends. This CDR3 is 14 amino acids long. CDR3 bases: TGTGCCAGCAGCTTAGGGCCGCCCCAGGGTATAGTGTTCTTC. As protein: CASSLGPPQGIVFF. The whole variable domain, filled in from reference TRBV7-6 and TRBJ2-1, reads GAGVSQSPRYKVTKRGQDVALRCDPISGHVSLYWYRQALGQGPEFLTYFNYEAQQDKSGLPNDRFSAERPEGSISTLTIQRTEQRDSAMYRCASSLGPPQGIVFFGPGTRLTVL.

CDR3 bases: TGCGCCAGCAGCTACAGGGGAGAAGCTTTCTTT. Translated: CASSYRGEAFF. This chain uses TRBV4-1 with TRBJ1-1; 7 bases agree with TRBD1. V lost 5 bases and J lost 8; bases outside the gene matches: 2. Per the germline V gene, CDR1 is MGHRA and CDR2 is YSYEKL. This CDR3 is 11 amino acids long.

CDR3 region: CSAGGGAEAFF. The CDR3 DNA reads TGCAGTGCCGGGGGGGGCGCTGAAGCTTTCTTT. J is TRBJ1-1 and V is TRBV20-1, with D maybe TRBD1 (6 bases). Germline assignment: CDR1 DFQATT and CDR2 SNEGSKA (reference sequence). The V gene lost 6 bases and the J gene lost 6 bases, with 11 bases spanning the gap. This CDR3 region has 11 residues.

The chain uses TRBV7-3 and TRBJ2-3; possibly TRBD2 for D (5 bases). The V gene's germline CDR1 is SGHTA and CDR2 FQGTGA. V lost 2 bases and J lost 4, with 19 bases in between. The CDR3 extends over 17 amino acids. The DNA for the CDR3 is TGTGCCAGCAGCTTATCCCCGAGGAGCGGAGGTGCAGATACGCAGTATTTT. Its translation: CASSLSPRSGGADTQYF.

This chain joins TRBV9 and TRBJ2-1; TRBD2 agrees at 9 bases. From germline, CDR1 is SGDLS and CDR2 YYNGEE. CDR3 length: 17 amino acids. The V and J ends lost 0 bases and 9 bases, in that order; junction bases with no gene match: 13. CDR3 amino acids: CASSVDPRGRAGVEQFF. Here the CDR3 DNA reads TGTGCCAGCAGCGTAGATCCTCGCGGGAGGGCCGGGGTTGAGCAGTTCTTC.

The chain employs TRBV4-2 and TRBJ1-1; 12 nucleotides align to TRBD1. CDR1 is LGHNA, CDR2 YNFKEQ, per germline. The CDR3 loop spans 17 amino acids. V shed 0 bases, J shed 0 bases, and the junction held 2 bases outside the gene matches. The DNA for the CDR3 is TGTGCCAGCAGCCAAGAAGGGACAGGGGGCATGAACACTGAAGCTTTCTTT. Its translation: CASSQEGTGGMNTEAFF.

The chain employs TRBV7-9 and TRBJ2-1; 7 bases agree with TRBD1. This CDR3 region has 16 residues. CDR1 SEHNR and CDR2 FQNEAQ come from the germline V gene (reference sequence). Trimming removed 7 bases from V and 4 bases from J; junction bases left unmatched: 13. The CDR3 DNA reads as TGTGCCAGCACCTACCCGGGACAGCAACTATACAATGAGCAGTTCTTC. Translated, it gives CASTYPGQQLYNEQFF.

V usage is TRBV7-9 and J usage is TRBJ2-7; TRBD2 aligns across 7 bases. This CDR3 has 13 residues. V dropped 5 bases and J dropped 5; count of bases not matched to a gene: 6. Germline loops: CDR1 SEHNR, CDR2 FQNEAQ (reference sequence). The CDR3 reads CASSPEGGNEQYF. For the CDR3, the DNA is TGTGCCAGCAGCCCTGAGGGAGGGAACGAGCAGTACTTC.

The rearrangement joins TRBV2 to TRBJ2-7; 11 bases are shared with TRBD1. The ends lost 6 bases at V and 3 bases at J; junction bases unmatched: 4. Germline assignment: CDR1 SNHLY and CDR2 FYNNEI. The CDR3 runs 14 residues. CDR3: CASSVDRGLYEQYF. DNA for the CDR3: TGTGCCAGCAGCGTGGACAGGGGGCTCTACGAGCAGTACTTC.

Concerning this clone itself: At one boundary the junction diverges from the germline segment, which might be a read error. The V and J genes are TRBV7-7 and TRBJ2-2; a possible D gene is TRBD1 (5 bases). Germline CDR1 and CDR2: SSHAT and FNYEAQ (reference sequence). The length of the CDR3 is 13 residues. DNA of the CDR3: TGTGCTAGCAGCATTGACAGCACCGGGGAGCTGTTTTTT. Its translation is CASSIDSTGELFF.

The rearrangement links TRBV6-6 to TRBJ1-1; 8 nucleotides agree with TRBD1. Unmatched junction bases numbered 4, after V lost 8 bases and J lost 2 bases. The CDR3 is made up of 13 amino acids. The germline V gene has CDR1 MNHNY and CDR2 SVGAGI (reference sequence). CDR3 loop: CASRTGLNTEAFF. The CDR3 nucleotides are TGTGCCAGCCGGACAGGGCTTAACACTGAAGCTTTCTTT.

The chain has TRBV10-1 and TRBJ2-1; 10 bases match TRBD2. V shed 3 bases and J 8 bases; nucleotides not matched to a gene: 4. The CDR3 runs 14 residues. CDR1 is WNHNN, CDR2 SYGVQD, per germline (reference sequence). The CDR3 DNA follows: TGCGCCAGCAGTGAAGCGGGAGGGCCGGATGAGCAGTTCTTC. This sequence encodes CASSEAGGPDEQFF.

The chain uses TRBV28 and TRBJ1-2; possibly TRBD1 for D (6 bases). Germline loops: CDR1 MDHEN, CDR2 SYDVKM. Between the trimmed V and J ends, which lost 6 bases and 3 bases, there was a span of 17 bases. The CDR3 totals 15 residues. The CDR3 spells CASRPQSGAYYGYTF. The CDR3 DNA reads as TGTGCCAGCAGGCCTCAGTCAGGGGCCTACTATGGCTACACCTTC.

This clone appeared a single time. The rearrangement joins TRBV4-2 to TRBJ1-2; possible D gene TRBD1, 6 bases. The CDR3 length is 17 residues. V was trimmed by 0 bases and J by 1 base, leaving 15 bases between them. From germline, CDR1 is LGHNA and CDR2 YNFKEQ. The DNA for the CDR3 is TGTGCCAGCAGCCAAGATTTGACAGGTCCTTTTAACTATGGCTACACCTTC. It is translated as CASSQDLTGPFNYGYTF.